Ten or more counts support the clone carrying this T cell receptor beta chain. This CDR3 has 16 amino acids. Germline CDR1 reads LNHNV; CDR2 reads YYDKDF (reference sequence). With 5 bases clipped from V and 1 base from J, the junction kept 9 bases outside the gene matches. These data are taken from a study of breast tumors, draining lymph nodes, adjacent tissues. TCRdb independently ran MiXCR on the multiplex PCR reads; one entry per CDR3 protein. The table includes 26,000 or so distinct CDR3 sequences, approximately 23% detected once. The clonotype originates from a female donor with breast cancer. Some clones in this sample may be carry-over from other donors' samples. Source material: breast tumor tissue. The chain employs TRBV15 and TRBJ2-3; TRBD2 matches at 7 bases. The CDR3 DNA reads as TGTGCCACCAGCGAGACGGGGGGAGCGGGCACAGATACGCAGTATTTT. This gives the protein CATSETGGAGTDTQYF.